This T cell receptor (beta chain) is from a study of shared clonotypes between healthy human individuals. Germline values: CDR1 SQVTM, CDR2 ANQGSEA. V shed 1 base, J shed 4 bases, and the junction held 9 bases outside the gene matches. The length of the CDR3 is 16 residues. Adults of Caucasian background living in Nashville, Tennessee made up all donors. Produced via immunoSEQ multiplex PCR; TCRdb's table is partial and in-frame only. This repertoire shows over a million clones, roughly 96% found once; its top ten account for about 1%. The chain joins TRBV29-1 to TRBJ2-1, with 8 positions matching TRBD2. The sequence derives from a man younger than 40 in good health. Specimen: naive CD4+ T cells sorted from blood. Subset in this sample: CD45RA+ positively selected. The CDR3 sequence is CSVEGGQRERYNEQFF. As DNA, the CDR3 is TGCAGCGTTGAAGGGGGCCAGCGGGAGCGGTACAATGAGCAGTTCTTC.